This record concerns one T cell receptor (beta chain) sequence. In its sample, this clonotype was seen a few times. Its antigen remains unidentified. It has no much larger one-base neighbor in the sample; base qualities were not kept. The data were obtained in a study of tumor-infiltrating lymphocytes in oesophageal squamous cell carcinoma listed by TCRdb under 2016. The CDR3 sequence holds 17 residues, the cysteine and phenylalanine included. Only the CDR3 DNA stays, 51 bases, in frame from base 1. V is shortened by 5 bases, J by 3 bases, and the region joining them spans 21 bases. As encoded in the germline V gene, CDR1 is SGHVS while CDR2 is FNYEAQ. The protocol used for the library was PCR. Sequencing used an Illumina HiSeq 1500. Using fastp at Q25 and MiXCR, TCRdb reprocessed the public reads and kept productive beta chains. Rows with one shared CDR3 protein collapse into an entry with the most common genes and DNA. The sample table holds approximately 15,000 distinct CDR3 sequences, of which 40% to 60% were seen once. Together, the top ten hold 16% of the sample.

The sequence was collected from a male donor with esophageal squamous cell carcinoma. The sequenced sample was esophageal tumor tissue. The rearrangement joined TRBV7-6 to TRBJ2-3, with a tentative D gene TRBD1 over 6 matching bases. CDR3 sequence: CASSPDRIPSKTDTQYF. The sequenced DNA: TGTGCCAGCAGCCCTGACAGGATCCCTTCCAAAACAGATACGCAGTATTTT.